This is a list of T cell receptor beta chains from one sample in a study of identical twins. MiXCR, applied by TCRdb to the 5' RACE reads, yields one record per CDR3 protein. The table records hundreds of thousands of distinct CDR3 sequences, around 6% of them present only once. Sequencing used naive T cells sorted from blood. The receptor set was obtained from a man between 18 and 35 years old in good health. The conserved cysteine and the conserved F or W are not part of the CDR3 here. Size tells how often a clone was seen (once, few, many) or the class of an expanded clone, and some rows leave it out.

abundance	j_gene	v_gene	CDR3aa
many	TRBJ2-1	TRBV6-5	ASSYTGSALNEQF
few	TRBJ1-2	TRBV2	ASSEDGTNYGYT
NA	TRBJ2-3	TRBV5-1	ASSSLSGSFLVSDTQY
many	TRBJ1-3	TRBV29-1	SVQVWNTIY
NA	TRBJ2-3	TRBV12-3/TRBV12-4	DSSFIDTQY
many	TRBJ1-5	TRBV5-6	ASSQTGQGPQPQH
few	TRBJ2-7	TRBV12-3/TRBV12-4	ANSPYRQGGVPYEQY
many	TRBJ2-5	TRBV7-6	ASSLRRQETQY
NA	TRBJ1-1	TRBV6-1	ASSASWTEMNTEAF
many	TRBJ2-2	TRBV20-1	SAASSDTGELF
few	TRBJ2-3	TRBV7-3	ASSAGQGGDTQY
NA	TRBJ1-2	TRBV7-8	ASSLEIQGNYGYT
few	TRBJ1-1	TRBV6-5	ASSSTPSDTEAF
NA	TRBJ2-1	TRBV30	AWGTSKE
few	TRBJ2-3	TRBV20-1	SAMDGTTDTQY
many	TRBJ2-3	TRBV24-1	ATSRRGADTQY
many	TRBJ1-5	TRBV20-1	SARDGDSIAVQPQH
NA	TRBJ2-7	TRBV3-1	ASSLLAGGRAYEQY
many	TRBJ2-1	TRBV5-1	ASSFGSLSSYNEQF
NA	TRBJ1-1	TRBV5-1	ASSDDRGGENTEAF